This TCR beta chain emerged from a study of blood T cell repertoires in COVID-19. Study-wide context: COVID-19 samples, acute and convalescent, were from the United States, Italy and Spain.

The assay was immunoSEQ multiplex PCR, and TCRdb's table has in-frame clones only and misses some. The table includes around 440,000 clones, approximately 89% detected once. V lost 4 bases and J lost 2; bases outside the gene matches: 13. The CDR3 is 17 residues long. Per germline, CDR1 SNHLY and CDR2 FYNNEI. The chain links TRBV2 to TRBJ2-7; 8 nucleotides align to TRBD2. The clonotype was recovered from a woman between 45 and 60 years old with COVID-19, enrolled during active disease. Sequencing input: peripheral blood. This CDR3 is CASSGRPVGGATYEQYF. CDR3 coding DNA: TGTGCCAGCAGTGGTCGGCCGGTCGGGGGGGCTACCTACGAGCAGTACTTC.